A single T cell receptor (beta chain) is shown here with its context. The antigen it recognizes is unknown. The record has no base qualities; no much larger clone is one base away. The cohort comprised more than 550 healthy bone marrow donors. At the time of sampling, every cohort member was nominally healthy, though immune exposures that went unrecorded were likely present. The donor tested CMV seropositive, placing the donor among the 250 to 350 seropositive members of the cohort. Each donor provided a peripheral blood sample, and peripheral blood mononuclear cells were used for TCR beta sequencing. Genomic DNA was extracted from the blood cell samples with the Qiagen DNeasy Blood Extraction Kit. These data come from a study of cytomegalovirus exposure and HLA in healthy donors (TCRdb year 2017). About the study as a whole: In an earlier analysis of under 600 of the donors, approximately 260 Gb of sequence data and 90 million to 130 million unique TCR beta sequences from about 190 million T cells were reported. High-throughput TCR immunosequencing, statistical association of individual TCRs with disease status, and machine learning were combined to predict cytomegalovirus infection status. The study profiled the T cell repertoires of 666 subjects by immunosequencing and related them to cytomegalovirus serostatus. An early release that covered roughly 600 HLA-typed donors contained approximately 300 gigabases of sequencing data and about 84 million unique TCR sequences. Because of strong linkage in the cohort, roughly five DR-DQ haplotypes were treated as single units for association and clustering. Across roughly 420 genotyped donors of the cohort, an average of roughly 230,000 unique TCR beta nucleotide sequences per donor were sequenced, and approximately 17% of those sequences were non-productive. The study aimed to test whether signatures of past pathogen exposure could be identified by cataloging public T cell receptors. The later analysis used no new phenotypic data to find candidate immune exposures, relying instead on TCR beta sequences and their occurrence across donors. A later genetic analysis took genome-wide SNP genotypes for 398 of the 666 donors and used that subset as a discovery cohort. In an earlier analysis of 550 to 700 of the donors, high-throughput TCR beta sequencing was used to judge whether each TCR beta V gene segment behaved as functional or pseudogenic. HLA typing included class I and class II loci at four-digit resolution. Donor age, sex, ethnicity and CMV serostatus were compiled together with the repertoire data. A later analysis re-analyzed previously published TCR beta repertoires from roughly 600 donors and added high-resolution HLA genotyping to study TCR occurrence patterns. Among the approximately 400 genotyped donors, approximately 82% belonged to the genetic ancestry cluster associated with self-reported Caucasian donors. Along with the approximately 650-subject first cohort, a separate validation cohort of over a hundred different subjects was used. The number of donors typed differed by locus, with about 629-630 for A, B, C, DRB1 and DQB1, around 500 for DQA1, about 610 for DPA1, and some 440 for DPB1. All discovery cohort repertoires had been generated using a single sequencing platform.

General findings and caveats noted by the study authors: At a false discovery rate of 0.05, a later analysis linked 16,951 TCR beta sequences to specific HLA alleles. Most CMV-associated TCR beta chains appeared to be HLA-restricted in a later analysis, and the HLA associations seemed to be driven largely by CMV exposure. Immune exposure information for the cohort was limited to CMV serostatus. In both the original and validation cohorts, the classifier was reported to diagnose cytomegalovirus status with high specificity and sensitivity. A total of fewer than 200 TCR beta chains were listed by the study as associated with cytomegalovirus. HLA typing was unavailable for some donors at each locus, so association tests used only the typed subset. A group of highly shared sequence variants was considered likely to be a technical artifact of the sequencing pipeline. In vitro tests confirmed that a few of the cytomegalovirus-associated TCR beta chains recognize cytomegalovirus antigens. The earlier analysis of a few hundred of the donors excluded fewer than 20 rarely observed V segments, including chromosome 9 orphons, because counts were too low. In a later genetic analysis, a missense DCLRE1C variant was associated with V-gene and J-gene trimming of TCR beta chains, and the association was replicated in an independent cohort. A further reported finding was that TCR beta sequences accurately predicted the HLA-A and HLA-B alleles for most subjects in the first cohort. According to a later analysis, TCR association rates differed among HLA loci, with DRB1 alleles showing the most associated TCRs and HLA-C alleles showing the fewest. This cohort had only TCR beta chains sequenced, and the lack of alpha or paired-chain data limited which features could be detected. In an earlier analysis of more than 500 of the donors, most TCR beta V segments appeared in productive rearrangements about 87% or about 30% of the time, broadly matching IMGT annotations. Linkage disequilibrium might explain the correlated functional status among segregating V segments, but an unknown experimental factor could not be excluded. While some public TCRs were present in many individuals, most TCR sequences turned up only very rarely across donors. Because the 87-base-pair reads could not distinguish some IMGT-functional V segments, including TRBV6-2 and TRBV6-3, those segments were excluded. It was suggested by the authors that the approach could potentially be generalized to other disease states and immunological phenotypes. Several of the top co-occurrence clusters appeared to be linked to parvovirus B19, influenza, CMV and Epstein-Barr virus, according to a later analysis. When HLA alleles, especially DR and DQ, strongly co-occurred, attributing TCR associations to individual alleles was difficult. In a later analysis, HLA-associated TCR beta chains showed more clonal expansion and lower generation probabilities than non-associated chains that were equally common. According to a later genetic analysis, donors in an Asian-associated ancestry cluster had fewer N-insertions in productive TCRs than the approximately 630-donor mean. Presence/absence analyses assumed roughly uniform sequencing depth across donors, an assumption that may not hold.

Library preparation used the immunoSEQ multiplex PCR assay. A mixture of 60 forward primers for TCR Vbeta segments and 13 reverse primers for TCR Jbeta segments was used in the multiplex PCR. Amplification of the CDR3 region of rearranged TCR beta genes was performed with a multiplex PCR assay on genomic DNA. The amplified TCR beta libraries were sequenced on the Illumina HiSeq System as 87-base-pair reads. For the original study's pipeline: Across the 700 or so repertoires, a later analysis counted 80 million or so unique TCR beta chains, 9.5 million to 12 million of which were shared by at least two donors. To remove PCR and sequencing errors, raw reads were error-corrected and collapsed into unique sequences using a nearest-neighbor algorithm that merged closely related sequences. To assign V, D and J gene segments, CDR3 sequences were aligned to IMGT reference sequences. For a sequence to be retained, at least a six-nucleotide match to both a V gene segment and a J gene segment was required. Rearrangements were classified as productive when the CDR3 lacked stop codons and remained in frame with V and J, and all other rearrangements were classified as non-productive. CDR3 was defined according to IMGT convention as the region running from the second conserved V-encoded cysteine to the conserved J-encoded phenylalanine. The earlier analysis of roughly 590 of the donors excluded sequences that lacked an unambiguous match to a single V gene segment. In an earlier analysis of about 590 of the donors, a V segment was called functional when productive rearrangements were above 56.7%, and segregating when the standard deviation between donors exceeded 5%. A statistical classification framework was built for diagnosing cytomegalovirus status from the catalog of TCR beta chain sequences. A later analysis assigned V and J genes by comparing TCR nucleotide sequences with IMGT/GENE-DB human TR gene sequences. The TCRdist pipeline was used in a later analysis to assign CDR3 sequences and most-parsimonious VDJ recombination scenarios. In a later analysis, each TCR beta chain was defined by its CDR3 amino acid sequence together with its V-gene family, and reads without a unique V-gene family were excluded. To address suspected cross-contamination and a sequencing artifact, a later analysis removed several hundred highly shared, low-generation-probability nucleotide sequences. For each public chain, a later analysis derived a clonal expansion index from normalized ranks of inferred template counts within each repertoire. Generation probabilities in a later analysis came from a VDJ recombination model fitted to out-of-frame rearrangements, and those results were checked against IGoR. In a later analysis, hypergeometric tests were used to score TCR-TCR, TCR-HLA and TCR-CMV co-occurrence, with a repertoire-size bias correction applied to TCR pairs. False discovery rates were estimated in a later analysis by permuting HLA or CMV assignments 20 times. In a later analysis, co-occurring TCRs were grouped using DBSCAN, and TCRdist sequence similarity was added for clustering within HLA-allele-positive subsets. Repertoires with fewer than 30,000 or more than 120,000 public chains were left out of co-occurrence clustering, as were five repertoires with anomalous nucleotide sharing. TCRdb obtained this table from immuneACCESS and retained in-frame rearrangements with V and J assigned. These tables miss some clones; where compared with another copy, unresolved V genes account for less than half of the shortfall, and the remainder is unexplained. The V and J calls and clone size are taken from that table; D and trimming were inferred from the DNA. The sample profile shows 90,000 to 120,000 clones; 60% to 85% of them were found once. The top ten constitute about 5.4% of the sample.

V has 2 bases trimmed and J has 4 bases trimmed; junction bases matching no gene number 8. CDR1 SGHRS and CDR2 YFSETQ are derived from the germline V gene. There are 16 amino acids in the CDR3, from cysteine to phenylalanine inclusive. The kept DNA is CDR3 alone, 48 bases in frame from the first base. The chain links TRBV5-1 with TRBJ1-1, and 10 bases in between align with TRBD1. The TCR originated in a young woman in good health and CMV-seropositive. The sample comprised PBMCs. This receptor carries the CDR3 CASSFRDRGGGTEAFF. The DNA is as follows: TGCGCCAGCAGCTTCCGGGACAGGGGAGGCGGCACTGAAGCTTTCTTT.